This T cell receptor (beta chain) was obtained from a study of blood T cell repertoires in COVID-19. Across the study: Sample material is recorded as cDNA or gDNA derived from T cells, B-cell-depleted T cells, or PBMCs.

Methods used by the authors: Reference gene primer amplification gave estimated nucleated cell counts. Produced via immunoSEQ multiplex PCR; TCRdb's table is partial and in-frame only. That table is the source of V, J and clone size, and D and trimming were worked out from the DNA. The sample has 40,000 to 50,000 clones, nearly 90% seen once. The receptor comes from a man aged 60 to 75 with acute or convalescent COVID-19. Sample: peripheral blood.

In nucleotides, the CDR3 is TGTGCCAGCAGCGTAGGGGGGGTCTCGGGCCTTGGCTACACCTTC. Its protein is CASSVGGVSGLGYTF. V is TRBV9 and J is TRBJ1-2, with D possibly matching TRBD1 (5 bases). Germline V lookup: CDR1 SGDLS, CDR2 YYNGEE. The CDR3 covers 15 residues. The V gene lost 0 bases and the J gene lost 7 bases, with 16 bases spanning the gap.